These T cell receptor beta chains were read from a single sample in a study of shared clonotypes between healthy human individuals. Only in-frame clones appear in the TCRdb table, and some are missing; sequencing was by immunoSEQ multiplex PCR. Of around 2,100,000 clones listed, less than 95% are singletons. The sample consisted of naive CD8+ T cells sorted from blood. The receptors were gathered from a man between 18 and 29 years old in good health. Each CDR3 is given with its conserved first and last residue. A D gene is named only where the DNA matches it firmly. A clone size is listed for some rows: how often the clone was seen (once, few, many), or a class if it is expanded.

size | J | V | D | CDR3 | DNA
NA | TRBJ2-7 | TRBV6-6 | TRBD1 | CASSQTGPGEQYF | TGTGCCAGCTCACAGACAGGGCCTGGCGAGCAGTACTTC
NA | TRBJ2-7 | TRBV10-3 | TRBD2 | CAISPTSGRAEWEQYF | TGTGCCATCAGCCCCACTAGCGGGAGGGCCGAGTGGGAGCAGTACTTC
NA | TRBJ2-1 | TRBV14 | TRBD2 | CASSRRLAGTHNEQFF | TGTGCCAGCAGCCGACGACTAGCGGGGACTCACAATGAGCAGTTCTTC
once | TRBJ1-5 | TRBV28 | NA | CASSLLMAGPNQPQHF | TGTGCCAGCAGTTTATTGATGGCCGGCCCCAATCAGCCCCAGCATTTT
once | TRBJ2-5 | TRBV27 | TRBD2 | CASSLGWGSGDETQYF | TGTGCCAGCAGTTTAGGGTGGGGTAGCGGGGACGAGACCCAGTACTTC
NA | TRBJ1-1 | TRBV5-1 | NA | CASRNPGPANTEAFF | TGCGCCAGCAGGAACCCGGGCCCCGCGAACACTGAAGCTTTCTTT
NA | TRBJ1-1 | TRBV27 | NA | CASSLPDRYTEAFF | TGTGCCAGCAGCCTACCGGACAGATACACTGAAGCTTTCTTT
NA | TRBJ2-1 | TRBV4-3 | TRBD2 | CASSQDPTSGMAGSYNEQFF | TGCGCCAGCAGCCAAGATCCTACTAGCGGGATGGCCGGGTCCTACAATGAGCAGTTCTTC
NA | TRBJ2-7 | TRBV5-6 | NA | CASSLWGNVYEQYF | TGTGCCAGCAGCTTGTGGGGCAATGTCTACGAGCAGTACTTC
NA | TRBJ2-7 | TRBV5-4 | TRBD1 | CATKGQDSYEQYF | TGTGCCACCAAGGGACAGGACTCCTACGAGCAGTACTTC
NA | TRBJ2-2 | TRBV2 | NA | CASSEAGSSIGELFF | TGTGCCAGCAGTGAAGCAGGGTCGAGTATCGGGGAGCTGTTTTTT
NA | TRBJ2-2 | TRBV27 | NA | CASSLGGAGELFF | TGTGCCAGCAGTTTAGGGGGAGCCGGGGAGCTGTTTTTT
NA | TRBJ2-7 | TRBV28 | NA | CASSFLDGNYEQYF | TGTGCCAGCAGTTTTCTGGACGGTAACTACGAGCAGTACTTC
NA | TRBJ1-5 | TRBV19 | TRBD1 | CASAEQGVGNQPQHF | TGTGCCAGTGCCGAACAGGGGGTGGGCAATCAGCCCCAGCATTTT
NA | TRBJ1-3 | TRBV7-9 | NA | CASSFGPSGNTIYF | TGTGCCAGCAGCTTCGGACCCTCTGGAAACACCATATATTTT
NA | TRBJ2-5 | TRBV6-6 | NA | CASSLRRTAQETQYF | TGTGCCAGCAGCCTACGGAGGACAGCTCAAGAGACCCAGTACTTC
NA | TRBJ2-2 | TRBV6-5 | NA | CASSYTSTNTGELFF | TGTGCCAGCAGTTACACGTCGACTAACACCGGGGAGCTGTTTTTT
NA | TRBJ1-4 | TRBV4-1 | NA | CASSRESATNEKLFF | TGCGCCAGCAGCCGAGAGTCTGCAACTAATGAAAAACTGTTTTTT
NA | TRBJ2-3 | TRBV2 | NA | CASSDFTGPSTDTQYF | TGTGCCAGCAGTGATTTTACGGGTCCAAGCACAGATACGCAGTATTTT
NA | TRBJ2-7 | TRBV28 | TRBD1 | CASSSRDRSSYEQYF | TGTGCCAGCAGTTCGCGGGACAGGAGCTCCTACGAGCAGTACTTC
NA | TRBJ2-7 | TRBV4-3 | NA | CASSQDRGSYEQYF | TGCGCCAGCAGCCAAGATCGTGGCAGCTACGAGCAGTACTTC
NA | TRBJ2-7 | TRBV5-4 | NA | CASTAFGGYEQYF | TGTGCCAGCACCGCTTTTGGGGGGTACGAGCAGTACTTC
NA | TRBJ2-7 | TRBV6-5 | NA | CASSLYEGSTYEQYF | TGTGCCAGCAGTCTCTACGAGGGCAGCACCTACGAGCAGTACTTC
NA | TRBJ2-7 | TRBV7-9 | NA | CASSLALGSIAEQYF | TGTGCCAGCAGCTTAGCGCTAGGGTCTATTGCCGAGCAGTACTTC
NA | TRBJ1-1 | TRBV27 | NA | CASSRVGADTEAFF | TGTGCCAGCAGCCGCGTGGGGGCCGACACTGAAGCTTTCTTT
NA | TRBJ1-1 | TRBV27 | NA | CASSFGTEAFF | TGTGCCAGCAGTTTCGGAACTGAAGCTTTCTTT
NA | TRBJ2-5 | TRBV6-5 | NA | CASSYSEEDPKETQYF | TGTGCCAGCAGTTACTCCGAGGAAGACCCAAAAGAGACCCAGTACTTC
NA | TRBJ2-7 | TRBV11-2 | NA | CASRGGGPYEQYF | TGTGCCAGCAGGGGGGGAGGCCCCTACGAGCAGTACTTC
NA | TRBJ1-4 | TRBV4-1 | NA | CASRVRAGGDEKLFF | TGCGCCAGCAGAGTGAGGGCAGGCGGGGATGAAAAACTGTTTTTT
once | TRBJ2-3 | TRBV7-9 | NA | CASSRGADTQYF | TGTGCCAGCAGCCGTGGTGCAGATACGCAGTATTTT